The present T cell receptor (beta chain) was sequenced within a study of shared clonotypes between healthy human individuals. Naive CD8 cells were CD45RO-negative, positively selected for CCR7, excluding terminally differentiated effector memory CD45RA+ cells. As to this clone: The antigen remains undetermined.

Per the original data handling: Filtering differed for immunoSEQ, which gave only junction sequences without quality scores. Clones were sequenced by immunoSEQ multiplex PCR, and TCRdb holds only the in-frame ones, with some missing. D and trimming come from the DNA, and the V and J calls and clone size come from that table. The table lists around 1.9 million clones, about 93% of them singletons, with approximately 1.7% in the top ten. Overall study results and limits: An expected dependence of interdonor clonotype sharing on sequencing depth was noted. Despite large depth, rarefaction showed incomplete sorted-subset sequencing.

V lost 2 bases, J lost 2 bases, and 8 bases lay in between. The CDR3 runs to 14 residues. The germline gives CDR1 SEHNR, CDR2 FQNEAQ (reference sequence). The clonotype originates from a young man in good health. Some clones in this sample may be carry-over from other donors' samples. What was sequenced was naive CD8+ T cells from PBMCs. The chain joins TRBV7-9 to TRBJ2-3, with a possible D match to TRBD2 (6 bases). The DNA of the CDR3 is TGTGCCAGCAGCTTAAGGGACTCCACAGATACGCAGTATTTT. Amino acids: CASSLRDSTDTQYF. Full variable domain (remainder filled in from reference TRBV7-9 and TRBJ2-3): DTGVSQNPRHKITKRGQNVTFRCDPISEHNRLYWYRQTLGQGPEFLTYFQNEAQLEKSRLLSDRFSAERPKGSFSTLEIQRTEQGDSAMYLCASSLRDSTDTQYFGPGTRLTVL.